The sequence of this T cell receptor (beta chain) was determined in a study of PD-1 blockade in classical Hodgkin lymphoma. Overall study results and limits: Patients who responded completely had about the same baseline diversity as newly diagnosed patients. CD4+ TCR diversity rose significantly by C4D1, and CD8+ TCR diversity did not.

TCRdb's copy holds only in-frame clones and misses some; the assay was immunoSEQ multiplex PCR. This table holds about 93,000 clones, 80% to 90% found once. The CDR3 is 18 amino acids. Per germline, CDR1 MDHEN and CDR2 SYDVKM. Trimming shortened V by 5 bases and J by 0 bases, and 20 bases separated the two germline ends. This clone is a singleton in its sample. Its antigen is unknown. Autologous stem cell transplantation was followed by relapse in every patient, and brentuximab vedotin exposure varied. The TCR was taken from a human donor with classical Hodgkin lymphoma. Material: peripheral blood mononuclear cells (PBMCs), obtained before the second cycle of nivolumab. This chain links TRBV28 with TRBJ1-5; TRBD1 is a possible D gene (6 bases). The CDR3: CASSPTAQTGDSNQPQHF. The CDR3 DNA reads as TGTGCCAGCAGTCCGACCGCACAGACAGGAGATAGCAATCAGCCCCAGCATTTT.